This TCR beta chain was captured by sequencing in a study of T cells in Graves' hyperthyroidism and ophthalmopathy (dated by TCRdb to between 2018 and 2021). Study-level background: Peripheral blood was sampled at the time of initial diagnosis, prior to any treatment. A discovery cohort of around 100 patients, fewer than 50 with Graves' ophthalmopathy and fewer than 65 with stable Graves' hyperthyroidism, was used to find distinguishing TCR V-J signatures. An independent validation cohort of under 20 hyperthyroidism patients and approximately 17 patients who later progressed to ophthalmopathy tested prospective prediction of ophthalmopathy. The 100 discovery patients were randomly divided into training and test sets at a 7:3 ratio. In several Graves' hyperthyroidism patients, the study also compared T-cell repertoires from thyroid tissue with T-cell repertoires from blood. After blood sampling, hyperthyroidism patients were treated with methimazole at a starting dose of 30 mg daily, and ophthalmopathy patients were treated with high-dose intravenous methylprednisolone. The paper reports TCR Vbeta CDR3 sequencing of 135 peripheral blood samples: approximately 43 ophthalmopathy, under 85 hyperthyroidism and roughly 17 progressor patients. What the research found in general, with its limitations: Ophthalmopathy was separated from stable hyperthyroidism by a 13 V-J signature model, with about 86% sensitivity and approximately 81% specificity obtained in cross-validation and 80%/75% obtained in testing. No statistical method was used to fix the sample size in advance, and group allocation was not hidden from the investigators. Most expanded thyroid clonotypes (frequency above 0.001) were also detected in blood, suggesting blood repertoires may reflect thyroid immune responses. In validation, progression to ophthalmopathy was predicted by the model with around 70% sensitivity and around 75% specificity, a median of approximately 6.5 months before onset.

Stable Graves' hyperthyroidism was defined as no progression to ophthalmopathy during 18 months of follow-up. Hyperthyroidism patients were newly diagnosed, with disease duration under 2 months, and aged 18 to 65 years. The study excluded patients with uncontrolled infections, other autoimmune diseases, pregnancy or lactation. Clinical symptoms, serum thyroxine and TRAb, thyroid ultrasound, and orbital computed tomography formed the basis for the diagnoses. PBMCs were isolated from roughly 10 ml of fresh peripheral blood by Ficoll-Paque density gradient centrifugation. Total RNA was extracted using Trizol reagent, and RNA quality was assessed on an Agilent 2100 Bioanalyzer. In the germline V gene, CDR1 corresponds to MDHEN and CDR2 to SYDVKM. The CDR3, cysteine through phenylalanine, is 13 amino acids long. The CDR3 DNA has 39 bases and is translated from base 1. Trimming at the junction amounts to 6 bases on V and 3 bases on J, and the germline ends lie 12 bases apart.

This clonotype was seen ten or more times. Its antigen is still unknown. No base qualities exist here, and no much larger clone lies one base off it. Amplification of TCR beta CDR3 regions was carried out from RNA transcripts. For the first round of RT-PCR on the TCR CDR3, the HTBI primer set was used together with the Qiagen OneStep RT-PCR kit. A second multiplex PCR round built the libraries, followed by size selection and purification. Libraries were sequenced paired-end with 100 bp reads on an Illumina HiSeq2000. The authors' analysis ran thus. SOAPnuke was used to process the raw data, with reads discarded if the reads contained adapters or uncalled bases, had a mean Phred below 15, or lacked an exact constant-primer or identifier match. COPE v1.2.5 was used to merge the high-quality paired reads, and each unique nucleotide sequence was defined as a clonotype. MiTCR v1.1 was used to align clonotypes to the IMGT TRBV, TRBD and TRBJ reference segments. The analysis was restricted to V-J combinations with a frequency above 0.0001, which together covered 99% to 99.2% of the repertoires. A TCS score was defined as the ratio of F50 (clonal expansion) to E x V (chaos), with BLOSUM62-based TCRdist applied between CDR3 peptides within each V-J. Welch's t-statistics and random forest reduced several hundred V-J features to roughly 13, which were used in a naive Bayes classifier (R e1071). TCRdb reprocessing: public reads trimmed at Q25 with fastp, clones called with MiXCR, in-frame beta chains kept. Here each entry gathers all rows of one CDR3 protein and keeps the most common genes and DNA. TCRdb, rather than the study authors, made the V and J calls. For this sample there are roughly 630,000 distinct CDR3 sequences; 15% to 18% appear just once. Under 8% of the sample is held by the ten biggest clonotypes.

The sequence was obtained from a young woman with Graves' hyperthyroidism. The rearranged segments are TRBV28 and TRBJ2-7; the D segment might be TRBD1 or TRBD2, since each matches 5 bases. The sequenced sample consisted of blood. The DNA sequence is TGTGCCAGCAGACCCTTGGGGGACTACGAGCAGTACTTC. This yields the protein CASRPLGDYEQYF.